This TCR beta chain stems from a study of spatial heterogeneity in lung cancer. Background on the study: A consistent excess of beta-chain over alpha-chain sequences was detected. General study results and limits: Tracking of tumor mutation counts was seen in expanded intratumoral alpha and beta TCR counts.

There are a few counts of this clonotype. As yet, its antigen is unknown. Found in a library prepared for alpha chains, this beta chain is an off-target read, and its abundance has little meaning. Deletions cut 0 bases from V and 7 bases from J, with 12 bases between. Per germline, CDR1 SGHTA and CDR2 FQGNSA. The CDR3 runs 15 residues. Time point defined: sample taken at primary tumor resection. Unique molecular identifiers tagged every individual TCR cDNA molecule. TCRdb redid the calling of the 5' RACE reads with MiXCR, one entry per CDR3 protein. The sample yields roughly 1,500 distinct CDR3 sequences, about 6% seen once.

The sequence came from a female donor with early-stage non-small cell lung cancer. Sequencing used lung tumor tissue, obtained at surgery. This chain uses TRBV7-2 with TRBJ1-4, with D perhaps matching TRBD1 (5 bases). In nucleotides, the CDR3 is TGTGCCAGCAGCTTAGCGACGGGGGGAGGTGAAAAACTGTTTTTT. Protein sequence: CASSLATGGGEKLFF.